Below, 6 T cell receptor beta chains from the same sample are listed, as sequenced in a study of shared clonotypes between healthy human individuals (TCRdb year 2020). The method behind the library was the immunoSEQ multiplex PCR assay. Drawn from immuneACCESS, this table holds only the in-frame rearrangements with V and J called that TCRdb kept. Clones are partly lost; checked studies trace under half to an unresolved V gene and leave the rest unexplained. The sample table holds 2.3 million or so clones, of which just over 90% were seen once. The ten largest clonotypes hold about 0.39% of the sample. Sequencing input: naive CD4+ T cells from PBMCs. The cell subset or site label for this specimen denotes: CD45RA+ positively selected. The receptors shown here come from a man aged 18 to 30 in good health. Some clones in this sample may be carry-over from other donors' samples.

The V call is TRBV14, the J call TRBJ2-3; TRBD2 matches at 10 bases. V lost 8 bases and J lost 1; bases outside the gene matches: 3. Germline V gene data show CDR1 as SGHDN and CDR2 as FVKESK. The CDR3 is made up of 14 amino acids. CDR3 protein: CASSSGGRTDTQYF. The CDR3 DNA sequence: TGTGCCAGCTCTAGCGGGGGTCGCACAGATACGCAGTATTTT. The whole variable domain, remainder taken from reference TRBV14 and TRBJ2-3, is EAGVTQFPSHSVIEKGQTVTLRCDPISGHDNLYWYRRVMGKEIKFLLHFVKESKQDESGMPNNRFLAERTGGTYSTLKVQPAELEDSGVYFCASSSGGRTDTQYFGPGTRLTVL.

In nucleotides, the CDR3 is TGTGCCAGCAGTTCCCGACTAGCGGGAGAAGAGACCCAGTACTTC. It yields the protein CASSSRLAGEETQYF. The rearrangement uses TRBV28 and TRBJ2-5, with 12 bases lining up with TRBD2. This CDR3 is 15 amino acids long. After removal of 4 bases from V and 3 bases from J, the junction contained 3 bases not matched to a gene. The germline V gene encodes CDR1 MDHEN and CDR2 SYDVKM.

V and J are TRBV4-2 and TRBJ2-7, with D possibly matching TRBD2 (6 bases). With 6 bases removed from V and 2 bases from J, the gap between germline ends came to 20 bases. Germline CDR1 LGHNA, CDR2 YNFKEQ. The CDR3 runs to 16 residues. CDR3 loop: CASSLNSGLSTYEQYF. The CDR3 DNA follows: TGTGCCAGCAGTCTAAACTCGGGACTCTCGACCTACGAGCAGTACTTC.

The rearrangement joins TRBV7-6 to TRBJ2-4, with a weak D call TRBD2 (6 bases). This CDR3 spans 16 amino acids. The germline gives CDR1 SGHVS, CDR2 FNYEAQ. V was clipped by 1 base and J by 3 bases, with 13 bases between them. Here the CDR3 DNA reads TGTGCCAGCAGCTTAGTTGGGGGGTCGGGCAAAAACATTCAGTACTTC. As protein: CASSLVGGSGKNIQYF.

In this sample, this clone turned up once. The chain has TRBV5-4 and TRBJ2-7; 14 nucleotides agree with TRBD2. The CDR3 runs to 16 residues. J was trimmed by 7 bases and V by 4 bases; bases with no gene match: 10. The germline CDR1 and CDR2 sequences are SGHNT and YYREEE (reference sequence). The CDR3 here is CASSAGTSGRLGEQYF. As DNA, the CDR3 is TGTGCCAGCAGCGCCGGGACTAGCGGGAGACTGGGGGAGCAGTACTTC.

J is TRBJ1-2 and V is TRBV19, with 9 bases matching TRBD1. The CDR3 has 15 amino acids. The trim removed 4 bases at V and 8 bases at J, leaving 11 bases unmatched. Germline V gene sequence: CDR1 LNHDA, CDR2 SQIVND (reference sequence). CDR3 region: CASSTRQGGNRGYTF. The DNA of the CDR3 is TGTGCCAGTAGTACCCGACAGGGGGGGAATCGGGGCTACACCTTC.